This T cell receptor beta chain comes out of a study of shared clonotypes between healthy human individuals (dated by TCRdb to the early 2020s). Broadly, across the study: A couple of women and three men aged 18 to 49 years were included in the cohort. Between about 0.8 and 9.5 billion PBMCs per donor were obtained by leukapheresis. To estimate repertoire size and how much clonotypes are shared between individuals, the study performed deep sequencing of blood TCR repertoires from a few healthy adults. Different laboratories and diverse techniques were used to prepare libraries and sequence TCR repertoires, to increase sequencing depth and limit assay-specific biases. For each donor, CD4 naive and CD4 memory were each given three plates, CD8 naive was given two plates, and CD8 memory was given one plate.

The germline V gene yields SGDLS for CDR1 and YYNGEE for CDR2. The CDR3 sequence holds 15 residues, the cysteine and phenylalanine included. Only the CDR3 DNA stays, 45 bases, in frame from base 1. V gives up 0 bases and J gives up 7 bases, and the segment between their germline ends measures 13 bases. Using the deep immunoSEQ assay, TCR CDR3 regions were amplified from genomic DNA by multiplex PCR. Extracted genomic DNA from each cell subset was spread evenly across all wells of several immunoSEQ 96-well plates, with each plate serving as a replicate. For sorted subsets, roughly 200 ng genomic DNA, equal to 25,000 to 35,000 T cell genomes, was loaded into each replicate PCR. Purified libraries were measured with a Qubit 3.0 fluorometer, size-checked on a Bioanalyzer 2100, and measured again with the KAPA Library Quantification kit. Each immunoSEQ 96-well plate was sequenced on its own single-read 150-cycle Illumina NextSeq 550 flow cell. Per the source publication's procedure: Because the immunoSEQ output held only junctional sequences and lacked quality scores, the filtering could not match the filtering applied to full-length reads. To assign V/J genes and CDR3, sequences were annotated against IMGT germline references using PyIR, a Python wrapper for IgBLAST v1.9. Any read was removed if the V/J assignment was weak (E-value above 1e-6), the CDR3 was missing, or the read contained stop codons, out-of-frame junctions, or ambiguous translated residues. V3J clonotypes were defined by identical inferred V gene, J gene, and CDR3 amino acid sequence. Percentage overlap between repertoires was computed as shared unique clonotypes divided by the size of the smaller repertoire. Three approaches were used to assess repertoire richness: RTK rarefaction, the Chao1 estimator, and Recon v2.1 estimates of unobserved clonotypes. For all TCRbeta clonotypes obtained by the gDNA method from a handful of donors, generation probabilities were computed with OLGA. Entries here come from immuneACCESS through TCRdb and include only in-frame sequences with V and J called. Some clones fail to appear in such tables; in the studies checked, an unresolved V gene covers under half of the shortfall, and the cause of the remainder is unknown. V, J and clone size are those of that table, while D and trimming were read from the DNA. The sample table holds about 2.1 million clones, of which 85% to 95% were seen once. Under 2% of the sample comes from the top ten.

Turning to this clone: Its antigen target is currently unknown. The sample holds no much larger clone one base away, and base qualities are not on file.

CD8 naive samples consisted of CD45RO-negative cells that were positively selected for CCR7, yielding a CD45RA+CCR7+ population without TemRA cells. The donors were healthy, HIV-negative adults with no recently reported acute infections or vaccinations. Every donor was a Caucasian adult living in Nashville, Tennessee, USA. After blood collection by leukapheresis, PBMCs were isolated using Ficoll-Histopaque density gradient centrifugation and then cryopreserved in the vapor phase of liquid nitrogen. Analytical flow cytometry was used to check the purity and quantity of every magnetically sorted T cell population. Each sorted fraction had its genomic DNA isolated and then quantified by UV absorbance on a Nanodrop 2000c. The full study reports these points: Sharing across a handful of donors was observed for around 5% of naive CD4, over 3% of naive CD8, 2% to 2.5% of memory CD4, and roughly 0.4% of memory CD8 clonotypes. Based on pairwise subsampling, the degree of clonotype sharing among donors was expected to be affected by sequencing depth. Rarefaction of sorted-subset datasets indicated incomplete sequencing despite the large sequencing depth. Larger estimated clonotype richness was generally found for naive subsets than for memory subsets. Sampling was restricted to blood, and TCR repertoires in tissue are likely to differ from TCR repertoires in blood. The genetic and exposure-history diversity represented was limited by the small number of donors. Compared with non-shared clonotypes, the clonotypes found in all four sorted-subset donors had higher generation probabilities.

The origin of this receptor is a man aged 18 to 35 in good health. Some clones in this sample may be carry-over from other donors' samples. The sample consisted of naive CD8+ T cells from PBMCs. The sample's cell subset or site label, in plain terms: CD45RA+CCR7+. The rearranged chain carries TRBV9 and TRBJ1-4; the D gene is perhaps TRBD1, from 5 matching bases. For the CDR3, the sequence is CASSVGAGWGEKLFF. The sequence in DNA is TGTGCCAGCAGCGTAGGGGCAGGGTGGGGTGAAAAACTGTTTTTT.